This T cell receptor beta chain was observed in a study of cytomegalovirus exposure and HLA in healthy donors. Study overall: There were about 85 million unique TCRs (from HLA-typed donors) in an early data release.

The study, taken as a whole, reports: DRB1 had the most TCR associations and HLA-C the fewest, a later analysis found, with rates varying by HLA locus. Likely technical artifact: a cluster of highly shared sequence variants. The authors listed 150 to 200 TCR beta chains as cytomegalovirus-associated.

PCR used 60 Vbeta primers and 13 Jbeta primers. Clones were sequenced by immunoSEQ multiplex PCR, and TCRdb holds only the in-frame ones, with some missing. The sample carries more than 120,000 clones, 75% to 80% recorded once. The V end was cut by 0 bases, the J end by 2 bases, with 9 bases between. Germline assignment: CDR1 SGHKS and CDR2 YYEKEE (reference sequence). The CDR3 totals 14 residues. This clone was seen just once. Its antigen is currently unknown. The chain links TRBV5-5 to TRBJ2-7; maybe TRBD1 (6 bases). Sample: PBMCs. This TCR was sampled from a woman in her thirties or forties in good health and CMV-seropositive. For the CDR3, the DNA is TGTGCCAGCAGCTTGGAAGGGGACACCTACGAGCAGTACTTC. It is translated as CASSLEGDTYEQYF.